Given below is one TCR beta chain in context. Its cognate antigen is unknown. The sample comes from a study of OX40 agonist ivuxolimab in advanced cancers. Across the study: People who had prior anti-PD-1, anti-PD-L1 or anti-CTLA-4 therapy could take part, and approximately 44% had some. Three patients, one with hepatocellular carcinoma and two with cutaneous melanoma, responded partially. General study results and limits: Some nonresponders additionally presented with little normalized T-cell clonal expansion. More expanded clones were found, on average, in CD8+ than in CD4+ T cells.

This table comes from immunoSEQ multiplex PCR, and its TCRdb copy is limited to in-frame clones, with some not included. The table includes 100,000 or so clones, approximately 89% detected once. The germline V gene has CDR1 SGHTA and CDR2 FQGNSA. The CDR3 extends over 16 amino acids. The V and J ends lost 0 bases and 8 bases respectively, with 17 bases between them. This sequence was found in an adult with an advanced solid tumor such as melanoma, head and neck, liver or kidney cancer. The genes are TRBV7-2 and TRBJ2-1; D unclear. Sequenced material: CD4+ or CD8+ T cells sorted from blood, taken in a trial of the OX40 agonist ivuxolimab. In nucleotides, the CDR3 is TGTGCCAGCAGCTTAGCGCCGGGCTCGCTAATCGATGAGCAGTTCTTC. It translates to CASSLAPGSLIDEQFF.